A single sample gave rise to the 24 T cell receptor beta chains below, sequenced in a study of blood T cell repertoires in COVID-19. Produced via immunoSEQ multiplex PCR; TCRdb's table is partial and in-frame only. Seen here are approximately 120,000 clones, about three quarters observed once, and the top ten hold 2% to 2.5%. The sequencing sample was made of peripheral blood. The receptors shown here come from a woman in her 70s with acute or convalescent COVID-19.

The CDR3 loop reads CASSLTSVGENTIYF. CDR3 sequence (DNA): TGTGCCAGCTCACTGACGTCGGTCGGGGAAAACACCATATATTTT. This rearrangement joins TRBV18 to TRBJ1-3; D unclear. Germline CDR1 reads KGHSH; CDR2 reads LQKENI. The CDR3 consists of 15 residues. V lost 4 bases to trimming and J lost 6 bases, with 16 bases between them.

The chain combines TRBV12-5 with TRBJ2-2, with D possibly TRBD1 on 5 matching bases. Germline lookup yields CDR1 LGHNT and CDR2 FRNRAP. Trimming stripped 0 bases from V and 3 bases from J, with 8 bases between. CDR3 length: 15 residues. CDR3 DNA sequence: TGTGCTAGTGGTTTGGTGAGACAGTACACCGGGGAGCTGTTTTTT. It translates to CASGLVRQYTGELFF.

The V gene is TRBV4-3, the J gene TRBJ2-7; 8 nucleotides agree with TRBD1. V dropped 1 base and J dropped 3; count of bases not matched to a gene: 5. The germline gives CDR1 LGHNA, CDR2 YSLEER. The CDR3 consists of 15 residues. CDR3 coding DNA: TGCGCCAGCAGCCAAGGCCCCGGACAGGGCTACGAGCAGTACTTC. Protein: CASSQGPGQGYEQYF.

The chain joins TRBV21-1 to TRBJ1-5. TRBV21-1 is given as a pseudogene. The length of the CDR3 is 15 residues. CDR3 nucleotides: TGTGCCAGCAGCAACCTATTTTCCCCTAATCAGCCCCAGCATTTT. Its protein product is CASSNLFSPNQPQHF.

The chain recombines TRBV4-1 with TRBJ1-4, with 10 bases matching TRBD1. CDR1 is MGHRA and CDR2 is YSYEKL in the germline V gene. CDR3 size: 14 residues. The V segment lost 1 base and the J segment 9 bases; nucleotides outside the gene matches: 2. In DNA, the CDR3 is TGCGCCAGCAGCCAAGGGACAGGGGGGAAAAAACTGTTTTTT. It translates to CASSQGTGGKKLFF.

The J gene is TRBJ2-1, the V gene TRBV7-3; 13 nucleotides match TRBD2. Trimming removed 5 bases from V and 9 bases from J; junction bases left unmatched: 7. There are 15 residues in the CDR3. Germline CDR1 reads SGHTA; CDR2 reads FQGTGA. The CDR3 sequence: CASSPGLAGASEQFF. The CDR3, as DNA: TGTGCCAGCAGCCCCGGACTAGCGGGAGCTTCTGAGCAGTTCTTC.

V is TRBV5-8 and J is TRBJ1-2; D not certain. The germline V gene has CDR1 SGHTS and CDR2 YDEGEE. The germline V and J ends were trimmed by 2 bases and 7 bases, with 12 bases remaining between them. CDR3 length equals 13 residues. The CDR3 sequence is CASSLYASGGYTF. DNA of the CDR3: TGTGCCAGCAGCTTATACGCTTCAGGTGGCTACACCTTC. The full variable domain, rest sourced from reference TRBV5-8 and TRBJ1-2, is EAGVTQSPTHLIKTRGQQATLRCSPISGHTSVYWYQQALGLGLQFLLWYDEGEERNRGNFPPRFSGRQFPNYSSELNVNALELEDSALYLCASSLYASGGYTFGSGTRLTVV.

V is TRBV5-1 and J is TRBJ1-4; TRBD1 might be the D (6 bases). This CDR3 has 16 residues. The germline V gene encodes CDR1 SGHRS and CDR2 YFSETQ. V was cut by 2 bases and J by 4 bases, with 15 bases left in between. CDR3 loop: CASSFQGTEFNEKLFF. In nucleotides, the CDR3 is TGCGCCAGCAGCTTCCAGGGGACCGAATTTAATGAAAAACTGTTTTTT.

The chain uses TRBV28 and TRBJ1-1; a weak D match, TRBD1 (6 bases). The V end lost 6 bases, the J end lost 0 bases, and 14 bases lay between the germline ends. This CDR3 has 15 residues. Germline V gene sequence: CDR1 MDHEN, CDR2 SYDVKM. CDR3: CASRTGQQMNTEAFF. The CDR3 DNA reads TGTGCCAGCAGAACGGGACAACAGATGAACACTGAAGCTTTCTTT.

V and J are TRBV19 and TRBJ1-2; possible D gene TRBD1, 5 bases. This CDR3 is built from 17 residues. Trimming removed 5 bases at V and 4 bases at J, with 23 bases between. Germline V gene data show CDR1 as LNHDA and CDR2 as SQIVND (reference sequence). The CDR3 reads CASSLRLSEDRTYGYTF. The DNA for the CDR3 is TGTGCCAGTAGTCTCCGTCTCAGCGAAGACAGAACCTATGGCTACACCTTC.

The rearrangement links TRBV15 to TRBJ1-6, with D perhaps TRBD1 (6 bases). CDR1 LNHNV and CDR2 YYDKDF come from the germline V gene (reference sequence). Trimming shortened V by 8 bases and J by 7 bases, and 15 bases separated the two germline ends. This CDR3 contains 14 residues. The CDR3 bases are TGTGCCACCGGTACCAGGGGATTCAATTCACCCCTCCACTTT. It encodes CATGTRGFNSPLHF.

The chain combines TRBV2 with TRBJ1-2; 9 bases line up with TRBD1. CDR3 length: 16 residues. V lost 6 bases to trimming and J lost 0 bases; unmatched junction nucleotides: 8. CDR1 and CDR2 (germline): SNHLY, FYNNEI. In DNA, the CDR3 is TGTGCCAGCAGGCCCGGGACAGGGAATACTAACTATGGCTACACCTTC. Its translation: CASRPGTGNTNYGYTF.

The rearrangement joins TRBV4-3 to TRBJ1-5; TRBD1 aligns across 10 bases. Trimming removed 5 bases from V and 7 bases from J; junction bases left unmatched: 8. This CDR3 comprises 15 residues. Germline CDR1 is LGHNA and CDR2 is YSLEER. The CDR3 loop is CASSKQRTGGQPQHF. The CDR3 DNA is TGCGCCAGCAGCAAACAAAGGACAGGGGGACAGCCCCAGCATTTT.

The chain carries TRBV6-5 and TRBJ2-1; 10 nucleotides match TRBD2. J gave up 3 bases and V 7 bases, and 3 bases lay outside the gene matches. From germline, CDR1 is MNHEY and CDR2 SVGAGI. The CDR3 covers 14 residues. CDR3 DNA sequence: TGTGCCAGCAAGGGGACTAGCGACTACAATGAGCAGTTCTTC. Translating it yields CASKGTSDYNEQFF.

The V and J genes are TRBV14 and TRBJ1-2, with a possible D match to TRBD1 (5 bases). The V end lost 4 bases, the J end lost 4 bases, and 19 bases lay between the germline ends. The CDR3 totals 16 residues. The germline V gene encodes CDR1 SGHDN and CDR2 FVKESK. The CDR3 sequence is CASSLSGHAALYGYTF. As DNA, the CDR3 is TGTGCCAGCAGCCTATCAGGACACGCGGCCCTCTATGGCTACACCTTC.

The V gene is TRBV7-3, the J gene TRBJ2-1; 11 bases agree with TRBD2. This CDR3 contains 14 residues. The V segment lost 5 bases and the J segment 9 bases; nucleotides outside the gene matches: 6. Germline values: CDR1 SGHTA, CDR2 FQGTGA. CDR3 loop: CASSQTSGSVEQFF. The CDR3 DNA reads TGTGCCAGCAGCCAAACTAGCGGGAGTGTTGAGCAGTTCTTC.

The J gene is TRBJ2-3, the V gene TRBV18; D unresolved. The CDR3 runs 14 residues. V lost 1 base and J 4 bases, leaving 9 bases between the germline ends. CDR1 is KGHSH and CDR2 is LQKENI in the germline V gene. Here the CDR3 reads CASSPRMGSDTQYF. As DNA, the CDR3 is TGTGCCAGCTCACCACGGATGGGCTCAGATACGCAGTATTTT.

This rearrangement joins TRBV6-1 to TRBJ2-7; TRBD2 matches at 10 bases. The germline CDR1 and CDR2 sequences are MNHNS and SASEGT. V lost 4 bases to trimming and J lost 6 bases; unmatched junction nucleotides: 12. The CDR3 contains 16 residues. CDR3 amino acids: CASSATPSGRGVEQYF. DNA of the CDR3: TGTGCCAGCAGTGCGACCCCTAGCGGGAGAGGGGTCGAGCAGTACTTC.

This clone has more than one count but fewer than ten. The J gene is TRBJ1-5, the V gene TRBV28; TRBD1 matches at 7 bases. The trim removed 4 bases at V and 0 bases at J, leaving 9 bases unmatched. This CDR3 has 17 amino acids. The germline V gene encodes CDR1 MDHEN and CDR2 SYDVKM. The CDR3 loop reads CASSSGTVVFSNQPQHF. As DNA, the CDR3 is TGTGCCAGCAGTTCCGGGACAGTTGTTTTTAGCAATCAGCCCCAGCATTTT.

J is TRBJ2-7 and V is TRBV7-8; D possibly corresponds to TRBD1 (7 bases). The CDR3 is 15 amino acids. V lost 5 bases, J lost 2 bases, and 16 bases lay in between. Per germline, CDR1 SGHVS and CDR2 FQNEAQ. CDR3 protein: CASSPRAGQPYEQYF. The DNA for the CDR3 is TGTGCCAGCAGCCCTCGTGCGGGACAGCCCTACGAGCAGTACTTC.

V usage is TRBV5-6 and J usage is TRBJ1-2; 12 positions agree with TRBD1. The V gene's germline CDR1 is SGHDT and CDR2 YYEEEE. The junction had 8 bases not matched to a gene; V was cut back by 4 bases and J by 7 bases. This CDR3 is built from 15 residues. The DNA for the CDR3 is TGTGCCAGCAGCGCGGGACAGGGGGCCTCGTTTGGCTACACCTTC. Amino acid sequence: CASSAGQGASFGYTF.

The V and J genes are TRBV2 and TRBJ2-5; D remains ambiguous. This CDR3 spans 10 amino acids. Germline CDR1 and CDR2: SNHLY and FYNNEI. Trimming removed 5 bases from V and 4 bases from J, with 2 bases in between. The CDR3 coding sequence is TGTGCCAGCAGTCTAGAGACCCAGTACTTC. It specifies CASSLETQYF. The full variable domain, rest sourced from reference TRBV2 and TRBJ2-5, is EPEVTQTPSHQVTQMGQEVILRCVPISNHLYFYWYRQILGQKVEFLVSFYNNEISEKSEIFDDQFSVERPDGSNFTLKIRSTKLEDSAMYFCASSLETQYFGPGTRLLVL.

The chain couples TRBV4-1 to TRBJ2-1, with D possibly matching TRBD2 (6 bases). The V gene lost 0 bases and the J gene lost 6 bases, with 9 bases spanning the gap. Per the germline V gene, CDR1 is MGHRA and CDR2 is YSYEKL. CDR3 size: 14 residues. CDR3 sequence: CASSQDAGGNEQFF. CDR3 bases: TGCGCCAGCAGCCAAGATGCCGGGGGCAATGAGCAGTTCTTC.

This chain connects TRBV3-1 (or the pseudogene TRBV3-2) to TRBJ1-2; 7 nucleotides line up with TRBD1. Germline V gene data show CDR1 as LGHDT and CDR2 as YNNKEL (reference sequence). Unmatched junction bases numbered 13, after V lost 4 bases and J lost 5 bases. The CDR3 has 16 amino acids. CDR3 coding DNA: TGTGCCAGCAGCCGAGAACCGGGACAGCATACATATGGCTACACCTTC. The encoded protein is CASSREPGQHTYGYTF.